This TCR beta chain stems from a study of molecular identifiers for immune sequencing clone quantification. A single record per CDR3 protein comes from TCRdb applying MiXCR to the PCR reads. Of just under 65,000 distinct CDR3 sequences in the sample, roughly a fifth are singletons; the top ten hold more than 1.2%. As to this clonotype: Antigen: not known.

Study observations and caveats: Highly expanded clone sizes could be underestimated through barcode sharing by identical TCR molecules. One cell's worth of spiked Jurkat TCR RNA was reportedly detectable among roughly 1 million naive cells.

Trimming removed 4 bases at V and 0 bases at J, with 11 bases between. CDR1 SGHDT and CDR2 YYEEEE come from the germline V gene. The CDR3 has 14 residues. This receptor was obtained from a human donor in good health. Some libraries in this study had Jurkat cell RNA spiked in. V is TRBV5-6 and J is TRBJ2-7; D uncertain. The specimen sequenced was naive CD8+ T cells from blood, with Jurkat cell RNA spiked in. Subset denoted: FACS-sorted CD8+CD4-CCR7+CD45RA+ naive T cells. Here the CDR3 reads CASSAGANSYEQYF. Here the CDR3 DNA reads TGTGCCAGCAGCGCCGGCGCCAACTCCTACGAGCAGTACTTC.